The rows below give T cell receptor beta chains drawn from one sample of a study of blood T cell repertoires in COVID-19. Only in-frame clones appear in the TCRdb table, and some are missing; sequencing was by immunoSEQ multiplex PCR. This sample yields about 220,000 clones, of which around 89% are seen a single time; approximately 16% belongs to the top ten. The sample was PBMCs or T cells enriched from blood (not recorded which). These receptors were taken from a man aged 25 to 45 who had been exposed to COVID-19. Both conserved end residues are trimmed from each CDR3.

v_call: TRBV3-1/TRBV3-2; j_call: TRBJ1-1; cdr3_aa: ASSQMGATEAF
v_call: TRBV5-6; j_call: TRBJ1-1; cdr3_aa: ASSFAPSEGAF
v_call: TRBV9; j_call: TRBJ2-1; cdr3_aa: ASSVGVRDRHNEQF
v_call: TRBV5-1; j_call: TRBJ2-7; cdr3_aa: ASSLVPGGNTEQY
v_call: TRBV3-1/TRBV3-2; j_call: TRBJ2-1; cdr3_aa: ASSQEGVGQQF
v_call: TRBV6-1; j_call: TRBJ2-3; cdr3_aa: ASSEAAGYTDTQY
v_call: TRBV29-1; j_call: TRBJ2-1; cdr3_aa: SVWGAILAYNEQF
v_call: TRBV12-3/TRBV12-4; j_call: TRBJ1-1; cdr3_aa: ASSEGEPEAF
v_call: TRBV5-1; j_call: TRBJ2-5; cdr3_aa: ASSLASVQGGETQY
v_call: TRBV4-3; j_call: TRBJ1-2; cdr3_aa: ASSHGQGGGYT
v_call: TRBV10-2; j_call: TRBJ1-1; cdr3_aa: ASTLTGMNTEAF
v_call: TRBV18; j_call: TRBJ2-2; cdr3_aa: ASSPMGKTANTGELF
v_call: TRBV11-3; j_call: TRBJ2-3; cdr3_aa: ASSRGFLGSTDTQY
v_call: TRBV19; j_call: TRBJ2-7; cdr3_aa: ASSWTGANYEQY
v_call: TRBV4-1; j_call: TRBJ2-1; cdr3_aa: ASSRGQHDNEQF
v_call: TRBV6-5; j_call: TRBJ2-7; cdr3_aa: ASSRGTGSSYEQY
v_call: TRBV10-2; j_call: TRBJ2-7; cdr3_aa: ASLGGLLAGPLPYEQY
v_call: TRBV6-2/TRBV6-3; j_call: TRBJ2-2; cdr3_aa: ASSYLGTSGGLNTGELF
v_call: TRBV3-1/TRBV3-2; j_call: TRBJ1-1; cdr3_aa: ASSPRTATEAF
v_call: TRBV6-1; j_call: TRBJ2-7; cdr3_aa: ASSDRDRQTYEQY
v_call: TRBV11-2; j_call: TRBJ1-2; cdr3_aa: ASSLGPGVFGIYGYT
v_call: TRBV19; j_call: TRBJ1-2; cdr3_aa: ASSIVQEVYGYT
v_call: TRBV12-3/TRBV12-4; j_call: TRBJ2-7; cdr3_aa: ASSLTGFYEQY
v_call: TRBV4-1; j_call: TRBJ1-1; cdr3_aa: ASRTGGGVNTEAF
v_call: TRBV5-5; j_call: TRBJ2-7; cdr3_aa: ASSPSRGYEQY
v_call: TRBV21-1; j_call: TRBJ2-7; cdr3_aa: ASSTPRDSESVEQY
v_call: TRBV29-1; j_call: TRBJ1-1; cdr3_aa: SVAAGAMNTEAF
v_call: TRBV5-1; j_call: TRBJ2-7; cdr3_aa: ASSLAGQGAAYEQY